A selection of T cell receptor beta chains follows, all from one sample in a study of OX40 agonist ivuxolimab in advanced cancers. Profiling relied on immunoSEQ multiplex PCR, and the TCRdb table lists in-frame clones only, not all of them. The sample consists of more than 80,000 clones, around nine tenths of them appearing once. Sequenced material: CD4+ or CD8+ T cells sorted from blood, taken in a trial of the OX40 agonist ivuxolimab. The receptors stem from an adult with an advanced solid tumor such as melanoma, head and neck, liver or kidney cancer. The CDR3 runs from the conserved cysteine through the conserved F or W. The D gene is left open where the match is weak. Size values are once, few and many counts, or a class for expanded clones, and some rows have none.

. . TRBJ1-2 TRBV6-6 CASKQGYGYTF TGTGCCAGCAAACAGGGCTATGGCTACACCTTC
TRBD2 few TRBJ2-3 TRBV4-2 CASSQEVAGGSTDTQYF TGTGCCAGCAGCCAAGAGGTAGCGGGGGGAAGCACAGATACGCAGTATTTT
TRBD1 . TRBJ1-3 TRBV30 CAWIRTGGNTIYF TGTGCCTGGATTAGGACAGGCGGAAACACCATATATTTT
TRBD1 few TRBJ2-3 TRBV6-5 CASREPGQGADTQYF TGTGCCAGCAGGGAACCGGGACAGGGGGCAGATACGCAGTATTTT
TRBD1 . TRBJ2-7 TRBV12-5 CASQGAQYEQYF TGTGCTAGCCAGGGGGCGCAGTACGAGCAGTACTTC
. . TRBJ1-2 TRBV27 CASSSGGAGSYTF TGTGCCAGCAGTTCAGGCGGCGCGGGTAGCTACACCTTC
. . TRBJ2-7 TRBV18 CASSPLAITGAYEQYF TGTGCCAGCTCACCATTAGCGATCACCGGTGCGTACGAGCAGTACTTC
. . TRBJ2-7 TRBV12-2 CASRRAGLCLYEQYF TGTGCAAGTCGCCGAGCAGGACTTTGTCTTTACGAGCAGTACTTC
. . TRBJ1-2 TRBV6-1 CASSATSGGSAYGYTF TGTGCCAGCAGTGCCACCTCTGGGGGGTCCGCCTATGGCTACACCTTC
TRBD1 . TRBJ1-5 TRBV19 CASSIETGRNQPQHF TGTGCCAGTAGTATAGAGACAGGGCGCAATCAGCCCCAGCATTTT
TRBD1 . TRBJ2-5 TRBV4-1 CASSQGDSEGETQYF TGCGCCAGCAGCCAAGGGGACAGCGAAGGAGAGACCCAGTACTTC
TRBD1 . TRBJ2-7 TRBV10-1 CASSTGTGSREQYF TGCGCCAGCAGCACTGGGACAGGATCGAGGGAGCAGTACTTC
TRBD1 . TRBJ2-7 TRBV23-1 CASSHRSLSPGGYEQYF TGCGCCAGCAGTCATCGGTCGCTATCCCCAGGGGGCTACGAGCAGTACTTC
. . TRBJ2-3 TRBV4-3 CASSQDHSTDTQYF TGCGCCAGCAGCCAAGATCACAGCACAGATACGCAGTATTTT
. . TRBJ2-1 TRBV19 CASSSRGVSYNEQFF TGTGCCAGTAGTTCGAGGGGGGTCTCCTACAATGAGCAGTTCTTC
. . TRBJ2-1 TRBV29-1 CSTSRSGVATNEQFF TGCAGCACTAGCCGCTCAGGGGTGGCCACCAATGAGCAGTTCTTC
TRBD1 once TRBJ1-2 TRBV7-2 CASSLALTGARGHGYTF TGTGCCAGCAGCTTAGCCTTGACAGGGGCGAGGGGTCATGGCTACACCTTC
. few TRBJ1-6 TRBV7-9 CASSMNSPLHF TGTGCCAGCAGCATGAATTCACCCCTCCACTTT
TRBD2 . TRBJ2-5 TRBV2 CASKEREGPGTQYF TGTGCCAGCAAAGAGCGGGAGGGCCCCGGGACCCAGTACTTC
. . TRBJ1-1 TRBV18 CASSPLAGRMNTEAFF TGTGCCAGCTCACCACTCGCGGGACGGATGAACACTGAAGCTTTCTTT